The text below deals with one TCR beta chain. Alongside a J-beta primer mix, a sample-barcoded 5' primer served in a second PCR lasting about 7 to 11 cycles. The template-switch adaptor, which had 12 random nucleotides, put a tag on each cDNA molecule. TCRdb independently ran MiXCR on the 5' RACE reads; one entry per CDR3 protein. The sample records about 650,000 distinct CDR3 sequences, 32% being singletons. Aged roughly 6 to 90, donors were systemically healthy Caucasians from Russia. Every donor gave roughly 9.2 milliliters of peripheral blood. Looked up from germline, CDR1 is SGHRS and CDR2 is YFSETQ. Trimming removed 4 bases at V and 1 base at J, with 14 bases between. The CDR3 length is 16 residues. These data are taken from a study of blood T cells in healthy people across ages.

This clonotype was sampled from a woman at least 80 years old in good health. The chain links TRBV5-1 to TRBJ2-2; D gene uncertain. Input material: blood. The CDR3 here is CASSTGRIKNTGELFF. The DNA for the CDR3 is TGCGCCAGCAGCACCGGACGGATAAAGAACACCGGGGAGCTGTTTTTT.